The rows below give T cell receptor beta chains drawn from one sample of a study of blood T cell repertoires in COVID-19. Method: immunoSEQ multiplex PCR; TCRdb's copy keeps in-frame clones and lacks some. There are just under 300,000 clones in the sample; more than 75% occur only once, and 1% to 1.5% lies in the top ten. The sequencing input was peripheral blood. The origin of the receptors is a man between 65 and 85 years old with acute or convalescent COVID-19. Both conserved end residues are part of each CDR3. The order of the fields is D gene, clone size, V gene, J gene, CDR3 DNA, CDR3 protein. D genes are given only for firm matches. The listing skips clone size in some rows; elsewhere it reads once, few, many or a size class.

>NA|NA|TRBV5-1|TRBJ1-2
TGCGCCAGCAGCTCGCAGGGGTATCTAGATGGCTACACCTTC
CASSSQGYLDGYTF
>TRBD1|NA|TRBV5-1|TRBJ1-1
TGCGCCAGCAGCTTGCCAGGGGGCTGGACTGAAGCTTTCTTT
CASSLPGGWTEAFF
>NA|NA|TRBV2|TRBJ2-1
TGTGCCAGCAGTGGAAGGCGGTCTAACAATGAGCAGTTCTTC
CASSGRRSNNEQFF
>NA|NA|TRBV5-5|TRBJ2-2
TGTGCCAGCAGCTTTAACGGAGCCGGGGAGCTGTTTTTT
CASSFNGAGELFF
>NA|NA|TRBV3-1/TRBV3-2|TRBJ1-6
TGTGCCAGCAGCCAACTACAGGGCAATTCACCCCTCCACTTT
CASSQLQGNSPLHF
>NA|NA|TRBV18|TRBJ1-2
TGTGCCAGCCAGGGAATATATGGCTACACCTTC
CASQGIYGYTF
>TRBD1|NA|TRBV9|TRBJ1-1
TGTGCCAGCAGCCCCGACAGGGGACAAGCTTTCTTT
CASSPDRGQAFF
>NA|NA|TRBV6-2/TRBV6-3|TRBJ2-7
TGTGCCAGCAGTTACTCGGGCTTCAACGAGCAGTACTTC
CASSYSGFNEQYF
>TRBD1|NA|TRBV18|TRBJ1-1
TGTGCCAGCTCACCGATTAGACAGGGGAACATGAACACTGAAGCTTTCTTT
CASSPIRQGNMNTEAFF
>TRBD2|NA|TRBV6-4|TRBJ2-3
TGTGCCAGCAGTGAGCGAAGCGGGGGGGGCACAGATACGCAGTATTTT
CASSERSGGGTDTQYF
>TRBD1|NA|TRBV7-2|TRBJ1-2
TGTGCCAGCAGCCGCCGGGACAGGGCTACCTATGGCTACACCTTC
CASSRRDRATYGYTF
>TRBD2|NA|TRBV4-3|TRBJ2-1
TGCGCCAGCAGCCAAGATTGGCTAGCGGGCTACAATGAGCAGTTCTTC
CASSQDWLAGYNEQFF
>TRBD2|NA|TRBV5-1|TRBJ2-7
TGCGCCAGCAGCTTGGAGGGAGGGCAGCCCTACGAGCAGTACTTC
CASSLEGGQPYEQYF
>NA|NA|TRBV29-1|TRBJ2-7
TGCAGCGTTGGGGACGGAGGGTACGAGCAGTACTTC
CSVGDGGYEQYF
>TRBD2|NA|TRBV18|TRBJ2-1
TGTGCCAGCCGGACTAGCGGGGGGGAAGAATACAATGAGCAGTTCTTC
CASRTSGGEEYNEQFF
>TRBD2|once|TRBV6-6|TRBJ2-1
TGTGCCAGCAGTTACTCGTGGACTAGCGACAATGAGCAGTTCTTC
CASSYSWTSDNEQFF
>TRBD2|NA|TRBV4-2|TRBJ2-3
TGTGCCAGCAGCCAAAGTACTAGCGGCACAGATACGCAGTATTTT
CASSQSTSGTDTQYF
>TRBD1|NA|TRBV6-2/TRBV6-3|TRBJ1-5
TGTGCCAGCAGTTATACAGGGGGACTCAATCAGCCCCAGCATTTT
CASSYTGGLNQPQHF
>NA|few|TRBV6-5|TRBJ2-1
TGTGCCAGCAGTCAAATACGGGGGTCTCACAATGAGCAGTTCTTC
CASSQIRGSHNEQFF
>TRBD2|NA|TRBV7-9|TRBJ2-1
TGTGCCAGCAGCTTAATCGGGGGGTCTGAGCAGTTCTTC
CASSLIGGSEQFF
>TRBD2|once|TRBV19|TRBJ2-7
TGTGCCAGTAGTGCTCGGGGACTAGCTGTCTACGAGCAGTACTTC
CASSARGLAVYEQYF
>TRBD1|NA|TRBV7-9|TRBJ2-7
TGTGCCAGCAGCCTCGGAGGGACAGGGAGGCAGTACTTC
CASSLGGTGRQYF
>NA|NA|TRBV3-1/TRBV3-2|TRBJ1-5
TGTGCCAGCAGCCCCTATGGGGCACCAAATCAGCCCCAGCATTTT
CASSPYGAPNQPQHF
>NA|NA|TRBV3-1/TRBV3-2|TRBJ2-5
TGTGCCAGCAGCCAAGTGGGGAGTAAGGAGACCCAGTACTTC
CASSQVGSKETQYF
>NA|NA|TRBV6-6|TRBJ1-4
TGTGCCAGCAGTTCTGTAGGGAGGAGAGAAAAACTGTTTTTT
CASSSVGRREKLFF